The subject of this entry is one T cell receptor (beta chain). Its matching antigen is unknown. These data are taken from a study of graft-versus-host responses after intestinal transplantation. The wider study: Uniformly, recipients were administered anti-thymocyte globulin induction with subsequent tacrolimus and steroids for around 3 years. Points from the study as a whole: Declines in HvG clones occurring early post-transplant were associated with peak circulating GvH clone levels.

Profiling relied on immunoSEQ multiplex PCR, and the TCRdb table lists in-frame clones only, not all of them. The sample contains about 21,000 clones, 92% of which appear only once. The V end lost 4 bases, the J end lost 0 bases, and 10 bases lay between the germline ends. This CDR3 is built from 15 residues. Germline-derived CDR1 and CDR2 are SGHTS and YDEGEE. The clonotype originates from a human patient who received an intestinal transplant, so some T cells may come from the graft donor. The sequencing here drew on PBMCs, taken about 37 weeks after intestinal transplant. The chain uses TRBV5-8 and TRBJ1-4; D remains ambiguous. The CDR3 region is CASSAGVATNEKLFF. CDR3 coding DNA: TGTGCCAGCAGCGCCGGGGTTGCAACTAATGAAAAACTGTTTTTT.